A single sample gave rise to the 11 T cell receptor beta chains below, sequenced in a study of human CD8 memory T cell subsets. Generation of TCR beta libraries used UMI-labeled 5' RACE. No DNA is given; TCRdb re-called the 5' RACE reads and lists each CDR3 protein once. Here the sample table reports more than 10,000 distinct CDR3 sequences. Sequences were obtained from CD8+ stem-like memory T cells (TSCM and TCM) sorted from PBMCs. Subset: stem-like memory CD8 T cells (TSTEM), CCR7+ PD-1- TIGIT-. The receptors derive from a human donor in good health.

The genes are TRBV19 and TRBJ2-1; the TCRdb D gene call, TRBD1, has no DNA to confirm it. The CDR3 contains 14 residues. CDR1 is LNHDA and CDR2 is SQIVND in the germline V gene (reference sequence). CDR3 sequence reads: CASNQGLTKNEQFF.

The gene calls are TRBV7-9 and TRBJ1-2; with no DNA, the TCRdb D assignment of TRBD1 cannot be verified. This CDR3 region has 15 residues. CDR1 and CDR2 from the germline V gene are SEHNR and FQNEAQ (reference sequence). CDR3 amino acids: CASSLASQGLDGYTF.

This clonotype is labeled medium-sized based on frequency. The gene calls are TRBV12-3 or TRBV12-4 and TRBJ1-1. There are 14 residues in the CDR3. The chain's CDR3 is CASSLGGGGTEAFF.

V usage is TRBV20-1 and J usage is TRBJ2-7; there is no DNA to check the TCRdb D call of TRBD2. The CDR3 runs to 16 residues. The germline gives CDR1 DFQATT, CDR2 SNEGSKA (reference sequence). The CDR3 here is CSARDLLAGGPDEQYF.

The chain has TRBV6-1 and TRBJ1-2; TCRdb indicates TRBD1, and absent DNA this call remains unverified. The CDR3 spans 17 residues. Germline assignment: CDR1 MNHNS and CDR2 SASEGT. This chain's CDR3 is CASSENHESQGYYGYTF.

The V and J genes are TRBV5-1 and TRBJ1-1; checking the TCRdb D call of TRBD1 is not possible without DNA. From germline, CDR1 is SGHRS and CDR2 YFSETQ. The CDR3 is made up of 15 amino acids. CDR3 sequence: CASSLRQGSDPEAFF. The whole variable domain, remainder taken from reference TRBV5-1 and TRBJ1-1, is KAGVTQTPRYLIKTRGQQVTLSCSPISGHRSVSWYQQTPGQGLQFLFEYFSETQRNKGNFPGRFSGRQFSNSRSEMNVSTLELGDSALYLCASSLRQGSDPEAFFGQGTRLTVV.

The genes are TRBV20-1 and TRBJ2-1; TCRdb picks TRBD2, but there is no DNA to check that call. CDR3 length: 17 amino acids. CDR1 and CDR2 (germline): DFQATT, SNEGSKA (reference sequence). CDR3 loop: CSATQSLTSGNYNEQFF.

The V gene is TRBV28, the J gene TRBJ2-3; TCRdb designates TRBD2, a call that cannot be tested without DNA. The CDR3 is 15 amino acids. Per the germline V gene, CDR1 is MDHEN and CDR2 is SYDVKM. The CDR3 loop is CASSSRTSGWDTQYF.

The chain carries TRBV6-1 and TRBJ2-5; TCRdb designates TRBD2, a call that cannot be tested without DNA. Germline assignment: CDR1 MNHNS and CDR2 SASEGT. The CDR3 contains 16 residues. The CDR3 loop is CASRTLLAGALETQYF.

The genes are TRBV9 and TRBJ2-3; TCRdb proposes TRBD1, but this gene call is untestable without DNA. This CDR3 has 14 residues. The germline V gene encodes CDR1 SGDLS and CDR2 YYNGEE. CDR3 amino acids: CASSGQVSTDTQYF. Drawing the rest from reference TRBV9 and TRBJ2-3, the complete variable domain is DSGVTQTPKHLITATGQRVTLRCSPRSGDLSVYWYQQSLDQGLQFLIQYYNGEERAKGNILERFSAQQFPDLHSELNLSSLELGDSALYFCASSGQVSTDTQYFGPGTRLTVL.

V usage is TRBV5-4 and J usage is TRBJ2-7; TCRdb's assignment of TRBD1 cannot be checked, as there is no DNA. The germline V gene encodes CDR1 SGHNT and CDR2 YYREEE (reference sequence). The CDR3 consists of 14 residues. The CDR3 loop is CASSLGGTGKEQYF. The full variable domain, completed using reference TRBV5-4 and TRBJ2-7, is ETGVTQSPTHLIKTRGQQVTLRCSSQSGHNTVSWYQQALGQGPQFIFQYYREEENGRGNFPPRFSGLQFPNYSSELNVNALELDDSALYLCASSLGGTGKEQYFGPGTRLTVT.